The source of this TCR beta chain is a study of PD-1 blockade in classical Hodgkin lymphoma. TCRdb's copy holds only in-frame clones and misses some; the assay was immunoSEQ multiplex PCR. The profile shows over 20,000 clones, under 90% of them singletons. Every one of the patients relapsed after autologous stem cell transplantation (brentuximab vedotin exposure was variable). The sequencing used peripheral blood mononuclear cells (PBMCs), collected at baseline. The clonotype comes from a human donor with classical Hodgkin lymphoma.

As DNA, the CDR3 is TGCGCCAGCAGCCACCCGGAACTACGTGGGGAGACAGCGGCCCAAGGCTACACCTTC. Its protein product is CASSHPELRGETAAQGYTF. The chain joins TRBV4-1 to TRBJ1-2; weak D call: TRBD1 (5 bases). CDR3 length: 19 amino acids. Germline loops: CDR1 MGHRA, CDR2 YSYEKL. V was trimmed by 3 bases and J by 8 bases, leaving 31 bases between them.